These 17 T cell receptor beta chains share one sample of origin, sequenced in a study of blood T cell repertoires in COVID-19. Generated by immunoSEQ multiplex PCR, the TCRdb table keeps only in-frame clones and is missing some. The sample includes hundreds of thousands of clones, about nine tenths of them seen just once. Sequenced: peripheral blood. The receptors originated from a man aged 45-65 years with acute or convalescent COVID-19.

The rearrangement joins TRBV14 to TRBJ1-3; TRBD1 is a possible D gene (5 bases). Trimming took off 4 bases at V and 4 bases at J, with 23 bases between the two ends. Germline assignment: CDR1 SGHDN and CDR2 FVKESK. The CDR3 is 18 residues long. CDR3 DNA: TGTGCCAGCAGCCTCCGCGGGGGGATCAGAGCCGAAGGAAACACCATATATTTT. Protein: CASSLRGGIRAEGNTIYF.

V and J are TRBV6-1 and TRBJ1-6, with D possibly matching TRBD1 (6 bases). Germline CDR1 reads MNHNS; CDR2 reads SASEGT. The CDR3 runs to 16 residues. Deletions cut 3 bases from V and 3 bases from J, with 12 bases between. CDR3 loop: CASSDVGTFYNSPLHF. CDR3 nucleotides: TGTGCCAGCAGTGATGTAGGGACATTCTATAATTCACCCCTCCACTTT.

The chain combines TRBV6-6 with TRBJ2-5; perhaps TRBD2 as D (7 bases). Germline V CDR1 and CDR2: MNHNY, SVGAGI (reference sequence). V lost 0 bases to trimming and J lost 7 bases, with 12 bases between them. This CDR3 has 14 amino acids. The CDR3 DNA reads TGTGCCAGCAGTTACTCTGGCGGGGGCGGGACCCAGTACTTC. It codes for CASSYSGGGGTQYF.

The chain links TRBV4-1 to TRBJ2-5; 11 bases map to TRBD2. Per germline, CDR1 MGHRA and CDR2 YSYEKL. Trimming removed 3 bases from V and 9 bases from J; junction bases left unmatched: 9. The CDR3 runs 15 residues. CDR3 DNA: TGCGCCAGCAGCCAGGGACTAGCGGATACAGGGGCCCAGTACTTC. Encoded protein: CASSQGLADTGAQYF.

V and J are TRBV6-1 and TRBJ2-7; 11 bases agree with TRBD2. Germline trimming cut 2 bases from V and 5 bases from J; bases unmatched to any gene: 5. The CDR3 runs to 15 residues. Germline assignment: CDR1 MNHNS and CDR2 SASEGT. CDR3 DNA: TGTGCCAGCAGTGAATATAGCGGGGGGGTGGACGAGCAGTACTTC. This translates into CASSEYSGGVDEQYF.

The V gene is TRBV5-4, the J gene TRBJ2-5, with D perhaps matching TRBD1 (5 bases). Germline CDR1 reads SGHNT; CDR2 reads YYREEE (reference sequence). V was trimmed by 4 bases and J by 7 bases, leaving 23 bases between them. The CDR3 loop spans 16 amino acids. CDR3 DNA: TGTGCCAGCAGCCTGGGGCCCAGGGTGGAATCTGGGACCCAGTACTTC. Translation: CASSLGPRVESGTQYF.

The V call is TRBV7-9, the J call TRBJ2-2; TRBD1 is a possible D gene (6 bases). Deletions cut 8 bases from V and 0 bases from J, with 13 bases between. The CDR3 consists of 15 residues. Germline V gene lookup returns CDR1 SEHNR and CDR2 FQNEAQ (reference sequence). CDR3 amino acids: CASPTGRANTGELFF. As DNA, the CDR3 is TGTGCCAGCCCGACAGGACGCGCGAACACCGGGGAGCTGTTTTTT.

V is TRBV5-1 and J is TRBJ2-2, with 10 nucleotides matching TRBD2. The length of the CDR3 is 17 residues. The ends lost 4 bases at V and 7 bases at J; junction bases unmatched: 13. CDR1 is SGHRS and CDR2 is YFSETQ in the germline V gene. The CDR3 here is CASSPSGGASRGGELFF. In DNA, the CDR3 is TGCGCCAGCAGCCCAAGCGGGGGGGCCTCCCGTGGCGGGGAGCTGTTTTTT.

The chain has TRBV19 and TRBJ1-5, with D possibly being TRBD1 (5 bases). V dropped 0 bases and J dropped 6 bases, with 15 bases sitting between them. CDR1 LNHDA and CDR2 SQIVND come from the germline V gene (reference sequence). This CDR3 is 16 amino acids long. CDR3 in DNA: TGTGCCAGTAGTATAGATCTCGCCAGGGTGGGTCAGCCCCAGCATTTT. The encoded protein is CASSIDLARVGQPQHF. The full variable domain, rest sourced from reference TRBV19 and TRBJ1-5, is DGGITQSPKYLFRKEGQNVTLSCEQNLNHDAMYWYRQDPGQGLRLIYYSQIVNDFQKGDIAEGYSVSREKKESFPLTVTSAQKNPTAFYLCASSIDLARVGQPQHFGDGTRLSIL.

This clone was found once. V gene TRBV6-6 combines with J gene TRBJ1-6, with D tentatively TRBD1 (5 bases). This CDR3 contains 13 residues. Germline CDR1 and CDR2: MNHNY and SVGAGI (reference sequence). V was cut by 4 bases and J by 9 bases, with 10 bases left in between. The CDR3, as DNA: TGTGCCAGCAGTTCGCAGGGAAGTTCACCCCTCCACTTT. It yields the protein CASSSQGSSPLHF.

The chain recombines TRBV2 with TRBJ2-4; the D gene is possibly TRBD1 (5 bases). This CDR3 region has 11 residues. Germline V CDR1 and CDR2: SNHLY, FYNNEI. V lost 7 bases and J 7 bases, leaving 8 bases between the germline ends. This chain's CDR3 is CASTTANIQYF. DNA for the CDR3: TGTGCCAGCACGACAGCGAACATTCAGTACTTC.

The rearrangement joins TRBV18 to TRBJ1-3, with D unresolved. Germline CDR1 KGHSH, CDR2 LQKENI. CDR3 size: 17 residues. The germline V and J ends were trimmed by 9 bases and 2 bases, with 23 bases remaining between them. The CDR3 protein is CASLVNGANGPGNTIYF. CDR3 coding DNA: TGTGCCAGTCTAGTCAACGGCGCCAATGGCCCTGGAAACACCATATATTTT.

The rearrangement uses TRBV7-9 and TRBJ1-6, with 7 bases matching TRBD1. This CDR3 is built from 12 residues. V dropped 11 bases and J dropped 5; count of bases not matched to a gene: 3. Germline CDR1 reads SEHNR; CDR2 reads FQNEAQ (reference sequence). The CDR3 DNA follows: TGTGCCGGAGGGACAGATAATTCACCCCTCCACTTT. Translated: CAGGTDNSPLHF.

The CDR3 nucleotides read TGTGCCAGCAGCTTACGCGCGGGACGCGCTAGTGGCTACACCTTC. Protein product: CASSLRAGRASGYTF. V usage is TRBV11-2 and J usage is TRBJ1-2, with D possibly being TRBD1 (5 bases). Per germline, CDR1 SGHAT and CDR2 FQNNGV. V lost 2 bases to trimming and J lost 7 bases, with 17 bases between them. The CDR3 spans 15 residues.

The J gene is TRBJ1-5, the V gene TRBV10-3; 9 nucleotides agree with TRBD1. The germline CDR1 and CDR2 sequences are ENHRY and SYGVKD. The CDR3 length is 13 residues. Trimming cost V 8 bases and J 3 bases; bases outside gene matches: 2. The CDR3 reads CAIGDRVNQPQHF. The CDR3 DNA is TGTGCCATCGGGGACAGGGTCAATCAGCCCCAGCATTTT.

This rearrangement joins TRBV7-7 to TRBJ2-5; tentative D call: TRBD2 (7 bases). The CDR3 is 15 amino acids. V was shortened by 1 base and J by 4 bases, with 13 bases between the two germline ends. From germline, CDR1 is SSHAT and CDR2 FNYEAQ (reference sequence). This CDR3 reads CASSLGGGTAETQYF. In nucleotides, the CDR3 is TGTGCCAGCAGCTTAGGGGGGGGCACGGCAGAGACCCAGTACTTC.

This rearrangement joins TRBV7-8 to TRBJ1-1, with 9 bases identical to TRBD1. The CDR3 spans 14 residues. Germline lookup yields CDR1 SGHVS and CDR2 FQNEAQ. V shed 5 bases and J 4 bases; nucleotides not matched to a gene: 5. The CDR3 here is CASSLRQGVTEAFF. The CDR3 DNA reads TGTGCCAGCAGCCTGCGACAGGGGGTCACTGAAGCTTTCTTT.